The T cell receptor (beta chain) described here comes from a study of blood T cell repertoires in COVID-19. Study in general: Specimens from acute and convalescent COVID-19 originated in the United States, Italy and Spain. PBMCs, B-cell-depleted T cells, or T cells were the source of the cDNA or gDNA that made up the material.

In the authors' methods: Cell counts per sample came from amplifying reference gene primers. TCRdb keeps only in-frame clones here, not all; method: immunoSEQ multiplex PCR. V, J and clone size are those of that table, while D and trimming were read from the DNA. The sample includes 350,000 or so clones, about 83% of them seen just once. Source material: peripheral blood. This sequence was found in a man aged 25-45 years with active or convalescent COVID-19.

DNA of the CDR3: TGTGCCAGCAGCCCGCGCTACTTCAATGAGCAGTTCTTC. It encodes CASSPRYFNEQFF. J is TRBJ2-1 and V is TRBV3-1 (or the pseudogene TRBV3-2), with D hard to call. Per the germline V gene, CDR1 is LGHDT and CDR2 is YNNKEL (reference sequence). The CDR3 has 13 amino acids. V was trimmed by 4 bases and J by 6 bases, leaving 10 bases between them.